A selection of T cell receptor beta chains follows, all from one sample in a study of CD4 T cell repertoires in COVID-19. The data were produced by immunoSEQ multiplex PCR, yet TCRdb's version contains in-frame clones alone and is incomplete. The data show 20,000 or so clones, around nine tenths seen once. This material consisted of central memory CD4+ T cells from blood, taken before the COVID-19 pandemic. These TCRs come from a human donor who had COVID-19. Both conserved end residues are part of each CDR3. Fields, in order: D gene, CDR3 length, J gene, V gene, clone size, CDR3 protein, CDR3 DNA. D genes are given only for firm matches. Some rows mark clone size as missing; the rest say once, few, many or name a class of expanded clone.

D: TRBD2
length: 16
J: TRBJ2-1
V: TRBV5-6
size: -
CDR3: CASSFWTSGVYNEQFF
DNA: TGTGCCAGCAGCTTTTGGACTAGCGGGGTTTACAATGAGCAGTTCTTC

D: -
length: 14
J: TRBJ2-7
V: TRBV7-8
size: few
CDR3: CASSLGAASYEQYF
DNA: TGTGCCAGCAGCTTAGGGGCAGCCTCCTACGAGCAGTACTTC

D: TRBD1
length: 14
J: TRBJ1-2
V: TRBV6-1
size: -
CDR3: CASSGRDRGAEDTF
DNA: TGTGCCAGCAGTGGCCGGGACAGAGGGGCCGAGGACACCTTC

D: -
length: 13
J: TRBJ1-5
V: TRBV11-2
size: -
CDR3: CASSPQSEAPQHF
DNA: TGTGCCAGCAGCCCCCAATCAGAGGCACCCCAGCATTTT

D: TRBD2
length: 18
J: TRBJ2-7
V: TRBV10-1
size: -
CDR3: CASSEDLWSSGSVHEQYF
DNA: TGCGCCAGCAGTGAGGATTTATGGTCTAGCGGGAGCGTACACGAGCAGTACTTC

D: -
length: 16
J: TRBJ2-7
V: TRBV11-2
size: -
CDR3: CASSSGGGWVAYEQYF
DNA: TGTGCCAGCAGCTCCGGCGGCGGGTGGGTAGCCTACGAGCAGTACTTC

D: -
length: 14
J: TRBJ2-5
V: TRBV4-2
size: -
CDR3: CASSQDRGSGTQYF
DNA: TGTGCCAGCAGCCAAGATAGAGGGTCAGGGACCCAGTACTTC

D: -
length: 15
J: TRBJ2-5
V: TRBV7-2
size: -
CDR3: CASSFGGKIGETQYF
DNA: TGTGCCAGCAGCTTCGGCGGGAAGATAGGAGAGACCCAGTACTTC

D: -
length: 11
J: TRBJ2-7
V: TRBV30
size: -
CDR3: CAWKTDYEQYF
DNA: TGTGCCTGGAAGACAGACTACGAGCAGTACTTC

D: -
length: 15
J: TRBJ2-3
V: TRBV6-1
size: -
CDR3: CASSGGGETTDTQYF
DNA: TGTGCCAGCAGTGGGGGCGGGGAGACCACAGATACGCAGTATTTT

D: -
length: 16
J: TRBJ2-1
V: TRBV27
size: -
CDR3: CASSLWVTGSYNEQFF
DNA: TGTGCCAGCAGTTTATGGGTAACAGGCTCCTACAATGAGCAGTTCTTC

D: -
length: 15
J: TRBJ2-5
V: TRBV10-3
size: -
CDR3: CAASPRGGLEETQYF
DNA: TGTGCCGCATCGCCTCGTGGAGGGCTAGAAGAGACCCAGTACTTC

D: -
length: 13
J: TRBJ2-3
V: TRBV19
size: -
CDR3: CASSAAGADTQYF
DNA: TGTGCCAGTAGTGCAGCAGGGGCAGATACGCAGTATTTT

D: TRBD1
length: 14
J: TRBJ1-1
V: TRBV7-8
size: -
CDR3: CASSLGQQGFGAFF
DNA: TGTGCCAGCAGCTTGGGCCAACAGGGGTTTGGAGCTTTCTTT

D: TRBD1
length: 16
J: TRBJ2-7
V: TRBV4-1
size: -
CDR3: CASSQAPGQGFREQYF
DNA: TGCGCCAGCAGCCAAGCCCCGGGACAGGGGTTCCGCGAGCAGTACTTC

D: -
length: 15
J: TRBJ2-4
V: TRBV5-1
size: -
CDR3: CASSDRGIPVDIQYF
DNA: TGCGCCAGCAGCGATCGAGGGATACCCGTGGACATTCAGTACTTC

D: -
length: 16
J: TRBJ1-5
V: TRBV5-1
size: -
CDR3: CASSRMTVHSNQPQHF
DNA: TGCGCCAGCAGCCGAATGACAGTTCATAGCAATCAGCCCCAGCATTTT

D: TRBD2
length: 15
J: TRBJ2-5
V: TRBV14
size: few
CDR3: CASSPLAGVSETQYF
DNA: TGTGCCAGCAGTCCTCTAGCGGGAGTTAGTGAGACCCAGTACTTC

D: TRBD1
length: 13
J: TRBJ1-2
V: TRBV7-2
size: -
CDR3: CASSSGTGVKRTF
DNA: TGTGCCAGCAGCTCAGGGACAGGGGTAAAACGCACCTTC

D: -
length: 13
J: TRBJ1-2
V: TRBV11-2
size: -
CDR3: CASSPTWAYGYTF
DNA: TGTGCCAGCAGCCCAACTTGGGCCTATGGCTACACCTTC

D: -
length: 15
J: TRBJ2-5
V: TRBV6-5
size: -
CDR3: CASSYSSPGRETQYF
DNA: TGTGCCAGCAGTTACTCTTCCCCAGGGCGGGAGACCCAGTACTTC

D: -
length: 12
J: TRBJ2-1
V: TRBV6-5
size: -
CDR3: CASRWRLGEQFF
DNA: TGTGCCAGCAGATGGAGGCTTGGTGAGCAGTTCTTC

D: -
length: 14
J: TRBJ2-7
V: TRBV28
size: -
CDR3: CASSPTDITYEQYF
DNA: TGTGCCAGCAGCCCAACCGACATCACCTACGAGCAGTACTTC

D: TRBD2
length: 16
J: TRBJ2-7
V: TRBV7-2
size: -
CDR3: CASRTILGTSGSQQYF
DNA: TGTGCCAGCAGAACAATCCTAGGGACTAGCGGTTCGCAGCAGTACTTC

D: TRBD1
length: 12
J: TRBJ1-1
V: TRBV6-5
size: -
CDR3: CATRGGNTEAFF
DNA: TGTGCCACCAGGGGGGGGAACACTGAAGCTTTCTTT

D: -
length: 13
J: TRBJ2-1
V: TRBV5-1
size: once
CDR3: CATTREQGDEQFF
DNA: TGCGCCACCACCAGGGAACAGGGCGATGAGCAGTTCTTC

D: TRBD1
length: 18
J: TRBJ1-2
V: TRBV7-2
size: -
CDR3: CASSPPQGGQAIPYGYTF
DNA: TGTGCCAGCAGCCCCCCACAGGGCGGACAGGCAATCCCCTATGGCTACACCTTC

D: TRBD1
length: 13
J: TRBJ1-4
V: TRBV30
size: -
CDR3: CAWRTRGHEKLFF
DNA: TGTGCCTGGAGAACCAGGGGGCACGAAAAACTGTTTTTT

D: -
length: 12
J: TRBJ2-1
V: TRBV7-2
size: -
CDR3: CASSRDIDEQFF
DNA: TGTGCCAGCAGCAGGGACATCGATGAGCAGTTCTTC

D: -
length: 14
J: TRBJ1-2
V: TRBV28
size: -
CDR3: CASSIRQGPSRYTF
DNA: TGTGCCAGCAGTATCCGGCAGGGGCCTTCTCGCTACACCTTC

D: -
length: 15
J: TRBJ2-3
V: TRBV9
size: -
CDR3: CASSVGGGPTDTQYF
DNA: TGTGCCAGCAGCGTAGGCGGCGGCCCCACAGATACGCAGTATTTT

D: TRBD2
length: 14
J: TRBJ2-3
V: TRBV6-5
size: -
CDR3: CASKKAGGTDTQYF
DNA: TGTGCCAGCAAGAAAGCGGGGGGGACCGATACGCAGTATTTT

D: TRBD2
length: 15
J: TRBJ2-1
V: TRBV6-4
size: -
CDR3: CASSSLAGGYNEQFF
DNA: TGTGCCAGCAGTAGCCTAGCGGGAGGGTACAATGAGCAGTTCTTC

D: TRBD2
length: 15
J: TRBJ2-7
V: TRBV6-5
size: -
CDR3: CASALGLAGFHEQYF
DNA: TGTGCCAGCGCCCTGGGACTAGCGGGGTTCCACGAGCAGTACTTC

D: TRBD2
length: 16
J: TRBJ2-1
V: TRBV9
size: -
CDR3: CASSARAGPTNGEQFF
DNA: TGTGCCAGCAGCGCCCGAGCGGGACCTACGAACGGTGAGCAGTTCTTC

D: TRBD1
length: 15
J: TRBJ1-2
V: TRBV6-1
size: few
CDR3: CASSEGAGTGEGYTF
DNA: TGTGCCAGCAGTGAAGGGGCCGGGACAGGGGAGGGCTACACCTTC

D: TRBD1
length: 15
J: TRBJ2-2
V: TRBV5-1
size: -
CDR3: CASSGRQGNTGELFF
DNA: TGCGCCAGCAGCGGGAGACAGGGGAACACCGGGGAGCTGTTTTTT

D: -
length: 11
J: TRBJ2-7
V: TRBV20-1
size: -
CDR3: CSASLESEQYF
DNA: TGCAGTGCGAGTTTAGAGTCCGAGCAGTACTTC

D: TRBD1
length: 15
J: TRBJ1-1
V: TRBV28
size: once
CDR3: CASSFSSGTDTEAFF
DNA: TGTGCCAGCAGTTTTTCCTCAGGGACAGACACTGAAGCTTTCTTT

D: TRBD1
length: 15
J: TRBJ2-5
V: TRBV28
size: -
CDR3: CASSQTGAKQETQYF
DNA: TGTGCCAGCAGCCAGACAGGGGCGAAACAAGAGACCCAGTACTTC

D: TRBD1
length: 17
J: TRBJ1-4
V: TRBV7-9
size: -
CDR3: CASSLGTGTATNEKLFF
DNA: TGTGCCAGCAGCTTAGGGACAGGGACTGCAACTAATGAAAAACTGTTTTTT

D: -
length: 20
J: TRBJ1-6
V: TRBV6-4
size: few
CDR3: CASSDSSLGVGRAVNSPLHF
DNA: TGTGCCAGCAGTGACTCGAGTCTGGGGGTTGGGAGGGCAGTTAATTCACCCCTCCACTTT

D: -
length: 16
J: TRBJ1-3
V: TRBV6-5
size: -
CDR3: CASSYSGAATGNTIYF
DNA: TGTGCCAGCAGTTACTCCGGAGCAGCAACTGGAAACACCATATATTTT

D: -
length: 16
J: TRBJ2-1
V: TRBV27
size: -
CDR3: CASSRVGGGSYNEQFF
DNA: TGTGCCAGCAGCAGGGTAGGGGGGGGCAGCTACAATGAGCAGTTCTTC

D: TRBD1
length: 15
J: TRBJ1-6
V: TRBV4-1
size: -
CDR3: CASALGTAYNSPLHF
DNA: TGCGCCAGCGCCTTGGGGACAGCCTATAATTCACCCCTCCACTTT

D: -
length: 14
J: TRBJ1-1
V: TRBV7-9
size: -
CDR3: CASRSPSANTEAFF
DNA: TGTGCCAGCAGGTCACCCAGCGCGAACACTGAAGCTTTCTTT

D: -
length: 18
J: TRBJ1-3
V: TRBV12-5
size: once
CDR3: CASGLVMRGSNSGNTIYF
DNA: TGTGCTAGTGGTTTGGTAATGAGAGGGTCCAACTCTGGAAACACCATATATTTT

D: TRBD2
length: 14
J: TRBJ2-7
V: TRBV18
size: once
CDR3: CASSPQRETTEQYF
DNA: TGTGCCAGCTCACCACAGCGGGAGACAACCGAGCAGTACTTC

D: -
length: 14
J: TRBJ1-3
V: TRBV2
size: -
CDR3: CASKGTISGNTIYF
DNA: TGTGCCAGCAAAGGCACTATCTCTGGAAACACCATATATTTT

D: -
length: 13
J: TRBJ1-2
V: TRBV9
size: -
CDR3: CASSVYLPYGYTF
DNA: TGTGCCAGCAGCGTATACCTACCCTATGGCTACACCTTC

D: TRBD1
length: 14
J: TRBJ1-5
V: TRBV23-1
size: -
CDR3: CASSPRQGRQPQHF
DNA: TGCGCCAGCAGTCCCCGACAGGGAAGGCAGCCCCAGCATTTT

D: TRBD2
length: 16
J: TRBJ2-2
V: TRBV10-3
size: -
CDR3: CAISSSGRGGAGELFF
DNA: TGTGCCATCAGTTCAAGCGGGAGGGGGGGCGCCGGGGAGCTGTTTTTT

D: TRBD2
length: 16
J: TRBJ2-5
V: TRBV7-2
size: -
CDR3: CASSVLAGVPEETQYF
DNA: TGTGCCAGCAGCGTTCTAGCGGGGGTCCCCGAAGAGACCCAGTACTTC

D: TRBD1
length: 13
J: TRBJ2-5
V: TRBV7-2
size: -
CDR3: CASRKTGEETQYF
DNA: TGTGCCAGCAGGAAGACAGGGGAAGAGACCCAGTACTTC

D: TRBD1
length: 15
J: TRBJ1-4
V: TRBV2
size: few
CDR3: CASRTPTGNREKLFF
DNA: TGTGCCAGCAGGACACCGACAGGGAATCGTGAAAAACTGTTTTTT